The 10 T cell receptor beta chains below come from one sample, sequenced in a study of spatial heterogeneity in lung cancer (dated by TCRdb to 2018 to 2020). The library was produced with 5' RACE. Instrument used: NextSeq 500. TCRdb itself trimmed the public reads at Q25 with fastp, ran MiXCR and retained productive beta chains. Every CDR3 protein is listed once, alongside the most common genes and DNA of its rows. In this sample the table shows under 100,000 distinct CDR3 sequences, roughly 10% of which occur a single time. The ten largest make up about 7% of the sample. The time point label, as the study defines it: sample taken at primary tumor resection. Whole RNA extracted from tumor and nontumor lung tissue, or from cryopreserved PBMC samples, was used for TCR sequencing without cell sorting. The material sequenced was PBMCs, taken at surgery. Receptor source: a male donor with early-stage non-small cell lung cancer.

This clonotype was seen a few times. V is TRBV10-3 and J is TRBJ1-6; TRBD1 agrees at 7 bases. The junction had 3 bases not matched to a gene; V was cut back by 3 bases and J by 7 bases. The germline V gene has CDR1 ENHRY and CDR2 SYGVKD. CDR3 length: 14 residues. CDR3 sequence: CAISDNRGNSPLHF. The CDR3 DNA sequence: TGTGCCATCAGTGATAACAGGGGAAATTCACCCCTCCACTTT.

This clonotype has ten or more counts. The CDR3: CSASGDQETQYF. In DNA, the CDR3 is TGCAGTGCTAGCGGGGACCAAGAGACCCAGTACTTC. V usage is TRBV20-1 and J usage is TRBJ2-5; D possibly corresponds to TRBD2 (5 bases). The germline V gene has CDR1 DFQATT and CDR2 SNEGSKA (reference sequence). CDR3 size: 12 residues. V was pared by 3 bases and J by 0 bases, with 5 bases between.

The genes are TRBV7-9 and TRBJ2-5; D remains unclear. The V end lost 1 base, the J end lost 1 base, and 7 bases lay between the germline ends. This CDR3 is 14 amino acids long. Germline assignment: CDR1 SEHNR and CDR2 FQNEAQ (reference sequence). In DNA form, the CDR3 reads TGTGCCAGCAGCTTAGAACTCCTCCAAGAGACCCAGTACTTC. Its protein is CASSLELLQETQYF.

This clonotype was recorded at least ten times. This chain uses TRBV5-1 with TRBJ2-2; maybe TRBD1 (6 bases). Germline lookup yields CDR1 SGHRS and CDR2 YFSETQ. V dropped 5 bases and J dropped 1 base, with 9 bases sitting between them. The CDR3 length is 14 residues. CDR3 bases: TGCGCCAGCAGATCGGGACAGAACACCGGGGAGCTGTTTTTT. Translating gives CASRSGQNTGELFF.

Notes on this clonotype: A much more abundant neighbour one base away suggests this may be a read error. The rearrangement joins TRBV20-1 to TRBJ1-2; unclear D gene. Germline V gives CDR1 DFQATT, CDR2 SNEGSKA (reference sequence). The CDR3 is made up of 15 amino acids. V lost 0 bases and J 2 bases, leaving 13 bases between the germline ends. The CDR3 reads CSARDRHDINYGYTF. The CDR3 DNA sequence: TGCAGTGCTAGAGATCGGCATGATATCAACTATGGCTACACCTTC.

At least ten counts were recorded for this clonotype. V is TRBV11-1 and J is TRBJ1-5; D is unclear. Trimming took off 4 bases at V and 3 bases at J, with 10 bases between the two ends. The CDR3 contains 14 residues. CDR1 SGHAT and CDR2 FQDESV come from the germline V gene (reference sequence). The CDR3 spells CASSSAIHNQPQHF. The CDR3 DNA follows: TGTGCCAGCAGCTCAGCGATACACAATCAGCCCCAGCATTTT.

The rearrangement joins TRBV6-1 to TRBJ1-1; TRBD1 matches at 8 bases. The CDR3 has 15 amino acids. After removal of 5 bases from V and 0 bases from J, the junction contained 5 bases not matched to a gene. CDR1 and CDR2 (germline): MNHNS, SASEGT. The CDR3 loop is CASSSQGAVNTEAFF. CDR3 sequence (DNA): TGTGCCAGCAGTTCCCAGGGGGCGGTGAACACTGAAGCTTTCTTT.

The genes are TRBV7-2 and TRBJ2-1; D gene unclear. The germline V gene has CDR1 SGHTA and CDR2 FQGNSA. This CDR3 comprises 13 residues. Trimming stripped 2 bases from V and 7 bases from J, with 9 bases between. The CDR3 protein is CASSLRAPNEQFF. Here the CDR3 DNA reads TGTGCCAGCAGCTTAAGGGCCCCAAATGAGCAGTTCTTC.

This clonotype showed up just a few times. This chain links TRBV20-1 with TRBJ1-1, with a weak D call TRBD1 (6 bases). The CDR3 is 13 residues long. Germline CDR1 DFQATT, CDR2 SNEGSKA (reference sequence). V dropped 0 bases and J dropped 5 bases, with 10 bases sitting between them. CDR3 in amino acids: CSARDSRGTEAFF. DNA of the CDR3: TGCAGTGCTAGAGATAGCAGGGGAACTGAAGCTTTCTTT.

This chain joins TRBV28 and TRBJ1-5; weak D call: TRBD1 (5 bases). Germline CDR1 reads MDHEN; CDR2 reads SYDVKM. CDR3 length equals 16 residues. The germline V and J ends were trimmed by 3 bases and 1 base, with 13 bases remaining between them. The CDR3 DNA sequence: TGTGCCAGCAGTTTGGGTGGCGGGGGGAGCAATCAGCCCCAGCATTTT. This translates into CASSLGGGGSNQPQHF.